This TCR beta chain was recovered during a study of cytomegalovirus exposure and HLA in healthy donors. CDR1 and CDR2 from the germline V gene are SGDLS and YYNGEE. Termini included, the CDR3 measures 14 amino acids. This PCR relied on a set of 60 Vbeta primers and 13 Jbeta primers. The assay was immunoSEQ multiplex PCR, and TCRdb's table has in-frame clones only and misses some. This table holds just over 95,000 clones, about 77% found once. As concerns this clone: Here the CDR3 omits its conserved ending phenylalanine or tryptophan, so a read error is the likely source. Because the CDR3's place on the DNA is in doubt, the DNA is left out and the CDR3 is given as listed by TCRdb.

This TCR was sampled from a middle-aged woman in good health and CMV-seronegative. V is TRBV9 and J is TRBJ1-2; the table calls TRBD1, which could not be checked here. Input material: PBMCs. The CDR3 here is CASSRLTRDNYYTV.